These 17 T cell receptor beta chains share one sample of origin, sequenced in a study of Ad26.COV2.S vaccination and SARS-CoV-2 variants. TCRdb's table, derived via immunoSEQ multiplex PCR, lists solely in-frame clones and lacks some. Of about 350,000 clones listed, 90% to 95% are singletons. Here the sequenced sample was peripheral blood, taken after recovery from COVID-19. The receptors shown here come from a human donor who had recovered from COVID-19.

The genes are TRBV5-6 and TRBJ2-7; D is unclear. V lost 1 base and J 2 bases, leaving 4 bases between the germline ends. The CDR3 has 12 residues. Germline V gives CDR1 SGHDT, CDR2 YYEEEE. CDR3 sequence: CASSLRPYEQYF. The CDR3, as DNA: TGTGCCAGCAGCTTGCGTCCCTACGAGCAGTACTTC.

This chain joins TRBV23-1 and TRBJ1-4; TRBD1 matches 10 bases. TRBV23-1 is flagged as an ORF with uncertain function. CDR3 length: 15 amino acids. Trimming took 8 bases from V and 7 from J; bases not matched to a gene: 10. The CDR3 DNA sequence: TGCGCCAGCGGCAAATCCGGGACAGGGGCTGAAAAACTGTTTTTT. It encodes CASGKSGTGAEKLFF.

CDR3 in DNA: TGTGCCAGCAGCTTCACAGGGGGCGGGGGATACGAGCAGTACTTC. Translated, it gives CASSFTGGGGYEQYF. The chain is built from TRBV11-2 and TRBJ2-7; 9 bases are shared with TRBD1. The J segment lost 4 bases and the V segment lost 3 bases, leaving 7 bases of the junction unmatched. There are 15 residues in the CDR3. Germline lookup yields CDR1 SGHAT and CDR2 FQNNGV.

The chain has TRBV9 and TRBJ2-1; 10 positions match TRBD1. This CDR3 spans 17 amino acids. V lost 4 bases, J lost 7 bases, and 14 bases stayed unmatched. The germline V gene has CDR1 SGDLS and CDR2 YYNGEE. This CDR3 reads CASSPEEGTGAGNEQFF. The CDR3 DNA reads as TGTGCCAGCAGCCCAGAGGAAGGGACAGGGGCGGGGAATGAGCAGTTCTTC.

The rearrangement joins TRBV7-8 to TRBJ2-1, with 10 bases that match TRBD2. Germline CDR1 is SGHVS and CDR2 is FQNEAQ. This CDR3 region has 16 residues. Trimming took 5 bases from V and 2 from J; bases not matched to a gene: 6. The CDR3, as DNA: TGTGCCAGCAGCCCAACTAGCGGGACGACCTACAATGAGCAGTTCTTC. Protein sequence: CASSPTSGTTYNEQFF.

CDR3 nucleotide sequence: TGCAGCGTTCCCCGGGGCACTGAAGCTTTCTTT. This sequence encodes CSVPRGTEAFF. V gene TRBV29-1 combines with J gene TRBJ1-1, with D unresolved. The CDR3 contains 11 residues. V was pared by 5 bases and J by 4 bases, with 8 bases between. Germline V gene lookup returns CDR1 SQVTM and CDR2 ANQGSEA.

With regard to this clone: This sample also contains other DNA sequences that code for the same CDR3. The V call is TRBV5-4, the J call TRBJ2-3; D uncertain. The CDR3 is 14 residues long. V was cut by 0 bases and J by 2 bases, with 7 bases left in between. CDR1 is SGHNT and CDR2 is YYREEE in the germline V gene (reference sequence). Written as DNA, the CDR3 is TGTGCCAGCAGCTTGGAGGGCCCCACAGATACGCAGTATTTT. It encodes CASSLEGPTDTQYF.

The gene calls are TRBV5-4 and TRBJ1-2, with D maybe TRBD1 (6 bases). This CDR3 contains 15 residues. CDR1 is SGHNT, CDR2 YYREEE, per germline (reference sequence). V gave up 4 bases and J gave up 0 bases, with 13 bases separating them. CDR3 DNA: TGTGCCAGCAGCAATGGACAGAGCGCTAACTATGGCTACACCTTC. Amino acid sequence: CASSNGQSANYGYTF.

The chain links TRBV12-5 to TRBJ2-3, with D perhaps given as TRBD1 or TRBD2 (5 bases each). From germline, CDR1 is LGHNT and CDR2 FRNRAP. The V end lost 3 bases, the J end lost 2 bases, and 12 bases lay between the germline ends. The CDR3 spans 15 residues. This CDR3 reads CASGFEGRNTDTQYF. DNA of the CDR3: TGTGCTAGTGGTTTTGAGGGACGTAACACAGATACGCAGTATTTT.

This sequence joins TRBV2 and TRBJ1-1; tentative D call: TRBD1 (5 bases). The CDR3 is 13 amino acids. The ends were cut back, 3 bases at V and 3 bases at J, with 8 bases in the middle. Per the germline V gene, CDR1 is SNHLY and CDR2 is FYNNEI. The CDR3 region has the DNA TGTGCCAGCAGTGAGCGGGGGTACACTGAAGCTTTCTTT. Translating it yields CASSERGYTEAFF.

J is TRBJ1-2 and V is TRBV4-3; perhaps TRBD1 as D (5 bases). There are 16 residues in the CDR3. The V gene lost 3 bases and the J gene lost 2 bases, with 16 bases spanning the gap. From germline, CDR1 is LGHNA and CDR2 YSLEER. The CDR3, as DNA: TGCGCCAGCAGCCATGGGATTGACAGCCAAAACTATGGCTACACCTTC. It encodes CASSHGIDSQNYGYTF.

The chain is built from TRBV2 and TRBJ2-2; D could derive from TRBD1 or TRBD2 (5 bases each). Trimming took off 6 bases at V and 6 bases at J, with 20 bases between the two ends. The CDR3 has 16 residues. Germline CDR1 and CDR2: SNHLY and FYNNEI. The CDR3 nucleotides read TGTGCCAGCAGCGAGGGACGGCGTCGCCTCCCCGGGGAGCTGTTTTTT. Protein sequence: CASSEGRRRLPGELFF. The whole variable domain, filled in from reference TRBV2 and TRBJ2-2, reads EPEVTQTPSHQVTQMGQEVILRCVPISNHLYFYWYRQILGQKVEFLVSFYNNEISEKSEIFDDQFSVERPDGSNFTLKIRSTKLEDSAMYFCASSEGRRRLPGELFFGEGSRLTVL.

For the CDR3, the DNA is TGTGCCAGCAGCCGGACAGGTGACAGAAACACCATATATTTT. Its protein is CASSRTGDRNTIYF. The rearrangement joins TRBV7-2 to TRBJ1-3; 7 bases fit TRBD1. CDR3 length: 14 amino acids. From germline, CDR1 is SGHTA and CDR2 FQGNSA. After removal of 5 bases from V and 5 bases from J, the junction contained 6 bases not matched to a gene.

The chain joins TRBV6-5 to TRBJ1-2; no clear D gene. The germline gives CDR1 MNHEY, CDR2 SVGAGI. The V end lost 0 bases, the J end lost 7 bases, and 18 bases lay between the germline ends. This CDR3 has 16 amino acids. The CDR3 loop reads CASSYSSRLRSGGYTF. The CDR3, as DNA: TGTGCCAGCAGTTACTCTTCGCGGTTAAGGTCGGGTGGCTACACCTTC.

This sequence joins TRBV7-9 and TRBJ1-1; 10 nucleotides line up with TRBD1. The CDR3 covers 14 residues. Unmatched junction bases numbered 7, after V lost 5 bases and J lost 7 bases. CDR1 and CDR2 from the germline V gene are SEHNR and FQNEAQ (reference sequence). The CDR3 DNA sequence: TGTGCCAGCAGCCGCGGGACAGGGGCCTTTGAAGCTTTCTTT. Its protein is CASSRGTGAFEAFF.

The table lists this clone with a few counts. V is TRBV6-2 or TRBV6-3 and J is TRBJ2-1; TRBD1 is a possible D gene (6 bases). V was pared by 6 bases and J by 7 bases, with 13 bases between. Germline V lookup: CDR1 MNHEY, CDR2 SVGEGT. The CDR3 length is 13 residues. CDR3 DNA sequence: TGTGCCAGCAGCTCCAGGGGTAATAATGAGCAGTTCTTC. Residues: CASSSRGNNEQFF.

This chain connects TRBV27 to TRBJ1-2, with 9 bases aligning to TRBD1. This CDR3 is 17 amino acids long. CDR1 and CDR2 (germline): MNHEY, SMNVEV (reference sequence). The ends lost 8 bases at V and 4 bases at J; junction bases unmatched: 17. The DNA for the CDR3 is TGTGCCAGCGGGGGGGGGACAGGGTGGGCCCTGAGCTATGGCTACACCTTC. It encodes CASGGGTGWALSYGYTF.